This T cell receptor (beta chain) comes out of a study of blood T cell repertoires in COVID-19. Background on the study: Italy, Spain and the United States were the sources of the convalescent and acute COVID-19 samples. From T cells, B-cell-depleted T cells, or PBMCs came the material, which was cDNA or gDNA.

Participants classified as exposed had met a COVID-19 case within 2 weeks before study entry. Sequenced by immunoSEQ multiplex PCR; TCRdb stores in-frame clones only, minus some. The table includes around 330,000 clones, about 85% detected once. Between the trimmed V and J ends, which lost 10 bases and 6 bases, there was a span of 15 bases. The CDR3 totals 13 residues. Germline-derived CDR1 and CDR2 are MNHEY and SMNVEV (reference sequence). Sequencing was carried out using PBMCs or T cells enriched from blood (not recorded which). The TCR sequence derives from a woman in her twenties or thirties who had been exposed to COVID-19. The chain couples TRBV27 to TRBJ2-2; D is ambiguous. The CDR3 DNA follows: TGTGCCACCCGTGGCGTGGGCGCCGGGGAGCTGTTTTTT. Protein: CATRGVGAGELFF.